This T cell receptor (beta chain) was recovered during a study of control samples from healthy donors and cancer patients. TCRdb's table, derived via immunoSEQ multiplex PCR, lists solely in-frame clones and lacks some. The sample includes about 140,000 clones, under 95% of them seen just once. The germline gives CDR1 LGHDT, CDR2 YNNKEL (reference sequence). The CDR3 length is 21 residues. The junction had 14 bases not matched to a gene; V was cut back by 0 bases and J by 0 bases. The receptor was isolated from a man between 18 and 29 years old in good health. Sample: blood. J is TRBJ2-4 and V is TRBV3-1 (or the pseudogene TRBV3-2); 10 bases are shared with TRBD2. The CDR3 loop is CASSQDLGQRGGRLAKNIQYF. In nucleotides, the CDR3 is TGTGCCAGCAGCCAAGATCTTGGACAGCGGGGGGGCCGCTTAGCCAAAAACATTCAGTACTTC.